This T cell receptor beta chain was observed in a study of T cell responses to AZD1222 COVID-19 vaccine. Sequenced by immunoSEQ multiplex PCR; TCRdb stores in-frame clones only, minus some. The sample has tens of thousands of clones; around nine tenths are singletons. CDR1 and CDR2 (germline): SQVTM, ANQGSEA. V was trimmed by 6 bases and J by 1 base, leaving 12 bases between them. The CDR3 runs 13 residues. The input for sequencing was peripheral blood, taken on day 0 of MenACWY control vaccination. J is TRBJ1-1 and V is TRBV29-1; no clear D. This TCR derives from an adult in good health. CDR3 coding DNA: TGCAGCGTCCAGGTAGGGAGGAACACTGAAGCTTTCTTT. Translating gives CSVQVGRNTEAFF.